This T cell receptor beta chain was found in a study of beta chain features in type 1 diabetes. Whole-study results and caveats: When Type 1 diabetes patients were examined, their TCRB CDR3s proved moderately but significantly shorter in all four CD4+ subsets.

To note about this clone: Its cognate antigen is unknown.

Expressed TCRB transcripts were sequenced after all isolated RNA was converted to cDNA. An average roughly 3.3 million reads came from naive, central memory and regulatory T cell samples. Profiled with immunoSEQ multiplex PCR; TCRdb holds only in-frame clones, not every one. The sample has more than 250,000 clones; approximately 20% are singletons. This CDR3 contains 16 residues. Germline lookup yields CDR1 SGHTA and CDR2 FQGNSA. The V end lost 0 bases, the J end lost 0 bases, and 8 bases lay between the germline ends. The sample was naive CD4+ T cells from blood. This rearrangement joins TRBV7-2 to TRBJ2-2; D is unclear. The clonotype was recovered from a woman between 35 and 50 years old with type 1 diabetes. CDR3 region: CASSLAGGANTGELFF. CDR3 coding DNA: TGTGCCAGCAGCTTAGCTGGCGGCGCGAACACCGGGGAGCTGTTTTTT.